Reported below is one T cell receptor beta chain. Its antigen is not identified. The data originate from a study of T-cell reconstitution after alpha-beta-depleted transplantation in children. The CDR3 sequence is 16 residues long. Trimming took 5 bases from V and 2 from J, leaving 16 bases between them. Germline-derived CDR1 and CDR2 are LNHNV and YYDKDF (reference sequence). Molecular barcoding with unique molecular identifiers was used for the TCRbeta library. TCRdb analysed the PCR reads with MiXCR anew, one entry per CDR3 protein. Of nearly 350,000 distinct CDR3 sequences listed, 15% to 20% are singletons. Study outcomes and limitations: Newly produced T cells mostly provided counts and TCRbeta diversity after one year, as hyperexpanded clones declined. The study traced high day-60 TCRbeta diversity in some patients to surviving recipient T cells and thymic progenitors.

V and J are TRBV15 and TRBJ2-1; weak D call: TRBD2 (6 bases). Sequencing was performed on PBMCs, mostly from graft donor cells, taken 360 days after TCRalphabeta/CD19-depleted stem cell transplant. The clonotype comes from a male patient between 2 and 15 years old who had a stem cell transplant for acute lymphoblastic leukemia, so the T cells may come from the graft donor. The CDR3 spells CATSDLNGGAYNEQFF. The CDR3 DNA is TGTGCCACCAGCGACCTGAACGGCGGGGCCTACAATGAGCAGTTCTTC.